The TCR beta chain described here comes from a study of blood T cell repertoires in COVID-19. As for the study in general: Donors in the United States, Italy and Spain gave samples during acute or convalescent COVID-19. PBMCs, B-cell-depleted T cells, or T cells were the source of the cDNA or gDNA that made up the material.

While infection was still active, Seattle patients were enrolled and then followed longitudinally. Germline CDR1 MNHNS, CDR2 SASEGT. The CDR3 contains 15 residues. Trimming pared 1 base from V and 6 bases from J, leaving 14 bases between. In the source study's methods: The assay estimated nucleated cells by amplifying reference gene primers. Sequenced by immunoSEQ multiplex PCR; TCRdb stores in-frame clones only, minus some. The V and J calls and clone size are taken from that table; D and trimming were inferred from the DNA. Among over 60,000 clones listed, about nine tenths were seen once. The sequence was collected from a man in his fifties with COVID-19, enrolled during active disease. The material sequenced was peripheral blood. The chain carries TRBV6-1 and TRBJ2-3; weak D call: TRBD1 (6 bases). This chain's CDR3 is CASSEVDFRGDTQYF. The CDR3 DNA reads as TGTGCCAGCAGTGAAGTTGACTTTAGGGGGGATACGCAGTATTTT.